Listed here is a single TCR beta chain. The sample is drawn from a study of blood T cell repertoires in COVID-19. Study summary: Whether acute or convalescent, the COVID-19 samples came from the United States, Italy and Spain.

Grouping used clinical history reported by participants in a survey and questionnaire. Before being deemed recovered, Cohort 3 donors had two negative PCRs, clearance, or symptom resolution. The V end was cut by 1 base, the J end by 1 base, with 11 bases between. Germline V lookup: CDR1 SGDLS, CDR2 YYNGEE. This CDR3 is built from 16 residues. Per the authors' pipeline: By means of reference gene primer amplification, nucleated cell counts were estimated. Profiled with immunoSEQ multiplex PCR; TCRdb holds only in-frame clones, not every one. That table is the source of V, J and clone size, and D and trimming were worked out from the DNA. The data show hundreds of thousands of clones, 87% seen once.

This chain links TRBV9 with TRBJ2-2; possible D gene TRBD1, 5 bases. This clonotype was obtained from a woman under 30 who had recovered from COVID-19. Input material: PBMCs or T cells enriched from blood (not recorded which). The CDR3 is CASSVLDRMNTGELFF. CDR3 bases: TGTGCCAGCAGCGTACTAGACAGAATGAACACCGGGGAGCTGTTTTTT. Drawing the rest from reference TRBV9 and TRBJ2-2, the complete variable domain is DSGVTQTPKHLITATGQRVTLRCSPRSGDLSVYWYQQSLDQGLQFLIQYYNGEERAKGNILERFSAQQFPDLHSELNLSSLELGDSALYFCASSVLDRMNTGELFFGEGSRLTVL.